This TCR beta chain originates from a study of blood T cell repertoires in COVID-19. Assay: immunoSEQ multiplex PCR; the TCRdb copy retains only in-frame clones and omits some. The repertoire holds tens of thousands of clones, with 89% as singletons. Input material: peripheral blood. This receptor was obtained from a man aged 55 to 69 with active COVID-19.

Here the CDR3 reads CASKYSGNTGELFF. The CDR3 bases are TGTGCCAGCAAATACTCAGGGAACACCGGGGAGCTGTTTTTT. This chain uses TRBV7-3 with TRBJ2-2; D gene ambiguous. In germline, CDR1 is SGHTA, CDR2 FQGTGA. Between the trimmed V and J ends, which lost 7 bases and 1 base, there was a span of 10 bases. This CDR3 region has 14 residues. Full variable domain (missing parts from reference TRBV7-3 and TRBJ2-2): GAGVSQTPSNKVTEKGKYVELRCDPISGHTALYWYRQSLGQGPEFLIYFQGTGAADDSGLPNDRFFAVRPEGSVSTLKIQRTERGDSAVYLCASKYSGNTGELFFGEGSRLTVL.